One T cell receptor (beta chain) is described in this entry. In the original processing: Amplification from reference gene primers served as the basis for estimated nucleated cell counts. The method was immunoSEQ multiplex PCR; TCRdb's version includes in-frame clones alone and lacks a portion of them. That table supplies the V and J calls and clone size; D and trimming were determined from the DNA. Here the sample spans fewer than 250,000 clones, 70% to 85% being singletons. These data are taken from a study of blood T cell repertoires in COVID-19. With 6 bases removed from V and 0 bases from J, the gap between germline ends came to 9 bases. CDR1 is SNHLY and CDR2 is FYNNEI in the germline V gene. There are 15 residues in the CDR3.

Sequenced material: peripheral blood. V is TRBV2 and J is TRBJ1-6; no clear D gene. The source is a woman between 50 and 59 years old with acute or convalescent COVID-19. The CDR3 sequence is CASRGESSYNSPLHF. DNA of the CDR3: TGTGCCAGCAGGGGCGAAAGCTCCTATAATTCACCCCTCCACTTT. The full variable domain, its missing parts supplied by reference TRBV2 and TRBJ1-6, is EPEVTQTPSHQVTQMGQEVILRCVPISNHLYFYWYRQILGQKVEFLVSFYNNEISEKSEIFDDQFSVERPDGSNFTLKIRSTKLEDSAMYFCASRGESSYNSPLHFGNGTRLTVT.